The sequence of this T cell receptor (beta chain) was determined in a study of blood T cell repertoires in COVID-19. Background on the study: COVID-19 samples collected from the United States, Italy and Spain covered acute and convalescent phases.

The CDR3 loop spans 16 amino acids. Germline assignment: CDR1 LGHDT and CDR2 YNNKEL (reference sequence). V was pared by 1 base and J by 4 bases, with 9 bases of the junction left unmatched. Profiling relied on immunoSEQ multiplex PCR, and the TCRdb table lists in-frame clones only, not all of them. This table holds 100,000 to 150,000 clones, 85% found once. Sequenced: peripheral blood. The receptor's source is a man at least 80 years old with active or convalescent COVID-19. The rearrangement joins TRBV3-1 (or the pseudogene TRBV3-2) to TRBJ1-2; 7 bases agree with TRBD1. Here the CDR3 reads CASSQVRGAPIYGYTF. CDR3 DNA sequence: TGTGCCAGCAGCCAAGTCAGGGGGGCCCCTATCTATGGCTACACCTTC.